This entry concerns a single TCR beta chain. Its antigen is as yet unknown. These data come from a study of response to subunit inactivated influenza vaccine. MiXCR was run by TCRdb on the RT-PCR reads, yielding one entry per CDR3 protein. This table has over 450,000 distinct CDR3 sequences, 10% to 15% appearing once. Study conclusions and caveats: The authors suggested that every seasonal influenza vaccination recruits few new T cells.

CDR3 size: 18 residues. Germline-derived CDR1 and CDR2 are SGHVS and FNYEAQ. J was trimmed by 4 bases and V by 5 bases; bases with no gene match: 10. J is TRBJ2-2 and V is TRBV7-6; 13 bases are shared with TRBD2. The source material was PBMCs from blood, sampled roughly 47 days after vaccination. This clonotype was sampled from a man between 45 and 60 years old who received an inactivated influenza vaccine. CDR3 nucleotide sequence: TGTGCCAGCAGCCTTCTCGGACTAGCGGGAGTACGCACCGGGGAGCTGTTTTTT. It codes for CASSLLGLAGVRTGELFF.